The 9 T cell receptor beta chains below come from one sample, sequenced in a study of T cells after posttransplantation cyclophosphamide. Controls had myeloablative marrow grafts with methotrexate and calcineurin inhibitor, sampled at 1 year. The table came from immunoSEQ multiplex PCR; TCRdb's copy has only in-frame clones and leaves some out. The sample contains 3,500 to 5,500 clones, about 80% of which appear only once. The sample consisted of PBMCs, taken after an allogeneic stem cell transplant with a calcineurin inhibitor and methotrexate. These receptors were obtained from a male patient between 40 and 49 years old who received an allogeneic stem cell transplant from an unrelated donor, was CMV-positive, and had chronic GVHD only. Some T cells may be graft donor cells.

This rearrangement joins TRBV6-5 to TRBJ1-2; TRBD1 matches 9 bases. V was clipped by 6 bases and J by 3 bases; unmatched bases: 5. This CDR3 spans 14 amino acids. Germline CDR1 is MNHEY and CDR2 is SVGAGI. The CDR3 loop reads CASSRTGDHYGYTF. Written as DNA, the CDR3 is TGTGCCAGCAGCCGGACAGGGGATCACTATGGCTACACCTTC.

This clone was detected only a few times. The chain is built from TRBV14 and TRBJ1-2; possibly TRBD1 for D (5 bases). V was cut by 0 bases and J by 5 bases, with 7 bases left in between. CDR1 is SGHDN and CDR2 is FVKESK in the germline V gene. This CDR3 comprises 13 residues. CDR3 in DNA: TGTGCCAGCAGCCAAGACAGGGTATATGGCTACACCTTC. Translated, it gives CASSQDRVYGYTF.

This clone showed up just a few times. The chain joins TRBV19 to TRBJ1-2; 9 nucleotides match TRBD1. With V trimmed by 8 bases and J by 6 bases, 10 bases remained unmatched. The germline V gene has CDR1 LNHDA and CDR2 SQIVND (reference sequence). CDR3 size: 14 residues. In DNA form, the CDR3 reads TGTGCCAGTGTCCAGGACAGGGGATGGGATGGCTACACCTTC. It codes for CASVQDRGWDGYTF.

V is TRBV7-9 and J is TRBJ2-2; D is uncertain. The CDR3 covers 12 residues. Trimming removed 3 bases at V and 6 bases at J, with 5 bases between. Germline-derived CDR1 and CDR2 are SEHNR and FQNEAQ (reference sequence). CDR3 protein: CASSFGPGELFF. The CDR3 region has the DNA TGTGCCAGCAGCTTTGGGCCCGGGGAGCTGTTTTTT.

The chain couples TRBV10-3 to TRBJ1-1; TRBD1 is a possible D gene (6 bases). Trimming took off 3 bases at V and 2 bases at J, with 13 bases between the two ends. This CDR3 contains 15 residues. Germline V CDR1 and CDR2: ENHRY, SYGVKD. The CDR3: CAISDPPGENTEAFF. Here the CDR3 DNA reads TGTGCCATCAGTGATCCCCCAGGGGAAAACACTGAAGCTTTCTTT.

The V gene is TRBV28, the J gene TRBJ1-2, with TRBD1 as a possible D gene (5 bases). The CDR3 is 14 amino acids. Germline V gene lookup returns CDR1 MDHEN and CDR2 SYDVKM. The V gene lost 4 bases and the J gene lost 6 bases, with 15 bases spanning the gap. Here the CDR3 reads CASSWYRGSNGYTF. In DNA form, the CDR3 reads TGTGCCAGCAGTTGGTATCGGGGGTCTAATGGCTACACCTTC.

The chain is built from TRBV4-1 and TRBJ2-7; 11 nucleotides align to TRBD2. Germline V gene lookup returns CDR1 MGHRA and CDR2 YSYEKL. The V segment lost 0 bases and the J segment 7 bases; nucleotides outside the gene matches: 8. There are 16 residues in the CDR3. The CDR3 region has the DNA TGCGCCAGCAGCCAAGAAGAGGCTAGCGGGGGGAGGGAGCAGTACTTC. Translation gives CASSQEEASGGREQYF.

The V gene is TRBV27, the J gene TRBJ1-4; tentative D call: TRBD1 (6 bases). Germline V gives CDR1 MNHEY, CDR2 SMNVEV (reference sequence). The V gene lost 5 bases and the J gene lost 7 bases, with 20 bases spanning the gap. The CDR3 consists of 16 residues. The CDR3 here is CASSPLIGQYSEKLFF. CDR3 DNA sequence: TGTGCCAGCAGTCCTCTAATCGGACAGTATAGTGAAAAACTGTTTTTT.

The V call is TRBV2, the J call TRBJ2-1; TRBD2 matches at 8 bases. Germline assignment: CDR1 SNHLY and CDR2 FYNNEI. With 6 bases clipped from V and 3 bases from J, the junction kept 4 bases outside the gene matches. The CDR3 extends over 14 amino acids. Written as DNA, the CDR3 is TGTGCCAGCAGGCCGGGGGGGCTCTACAATGAGCAGTTCTTC. Translating gives CASRPGGLYNEQFF.